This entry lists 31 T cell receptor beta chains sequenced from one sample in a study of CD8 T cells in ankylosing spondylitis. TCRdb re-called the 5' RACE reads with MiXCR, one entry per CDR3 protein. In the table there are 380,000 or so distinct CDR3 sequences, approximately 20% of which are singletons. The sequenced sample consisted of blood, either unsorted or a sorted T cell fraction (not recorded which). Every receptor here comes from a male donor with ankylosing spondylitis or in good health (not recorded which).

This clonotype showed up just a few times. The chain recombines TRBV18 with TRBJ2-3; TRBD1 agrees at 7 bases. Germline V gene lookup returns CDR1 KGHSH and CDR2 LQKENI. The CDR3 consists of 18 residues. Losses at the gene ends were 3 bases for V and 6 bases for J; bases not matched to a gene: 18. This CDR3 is CASSPVLSNDREGDTQYF. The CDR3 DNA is TGTGCCAGCTCACCTGTCCTAAGCAATGACAGGGAAGGCGATACGCAGTATTTT. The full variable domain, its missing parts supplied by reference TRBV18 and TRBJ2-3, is NAGVMQNPRHLVRRRGQEARLRCSPMKGHSHVYWYRQLPEEGLKFMVYLQKENIIDESGMPKERFSAEFPKEGPSILRIQQVVRGDSAAYFCASSPVLSNDREGDTQYFGPGTRLTVL.

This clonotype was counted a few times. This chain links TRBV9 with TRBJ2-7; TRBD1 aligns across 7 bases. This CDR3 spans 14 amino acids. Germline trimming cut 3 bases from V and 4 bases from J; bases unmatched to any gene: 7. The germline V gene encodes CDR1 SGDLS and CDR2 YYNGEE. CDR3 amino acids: CASSASGTDYEQYF. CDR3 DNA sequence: TGTGCCAGCAGCGCTTCCGGGACAGATTACGAGCAGTACTTC. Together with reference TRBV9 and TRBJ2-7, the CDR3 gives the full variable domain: DSGVTQTPKHLITATGQRVTLRCSPRSGDLSVYWYQQSLDQGLQFLIQYYNGEERAKGNILERFSAQQFPDLHSELNLSSLELGDSALYFCASSASGTDYEQYFGPGTRLTVT.

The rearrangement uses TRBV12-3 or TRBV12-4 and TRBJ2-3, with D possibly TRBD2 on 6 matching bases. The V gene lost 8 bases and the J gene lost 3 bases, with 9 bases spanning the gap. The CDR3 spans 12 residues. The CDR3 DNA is TGTGCCAGCGGCGGGGAAACAGATACGCAGTATTTT. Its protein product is CASGGETDTQYF.

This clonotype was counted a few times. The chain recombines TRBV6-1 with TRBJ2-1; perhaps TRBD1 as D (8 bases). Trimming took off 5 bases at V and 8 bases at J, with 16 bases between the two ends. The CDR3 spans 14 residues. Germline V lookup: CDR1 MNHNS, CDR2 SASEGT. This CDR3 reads CASSPWTGRDEQFF. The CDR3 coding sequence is TGTGCCAGCAGTCCCTGGACAGGGAGGGATGAGCAGTTCTTC.

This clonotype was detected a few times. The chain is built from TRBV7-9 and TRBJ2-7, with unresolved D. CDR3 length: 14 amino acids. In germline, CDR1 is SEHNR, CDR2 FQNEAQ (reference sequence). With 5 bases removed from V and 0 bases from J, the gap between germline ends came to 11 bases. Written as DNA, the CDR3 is TGTGCCAGCAGCCACCCCCCGAGCTCCTACGAGCAGTACTTC. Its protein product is CASSHPPSSYEQYF.

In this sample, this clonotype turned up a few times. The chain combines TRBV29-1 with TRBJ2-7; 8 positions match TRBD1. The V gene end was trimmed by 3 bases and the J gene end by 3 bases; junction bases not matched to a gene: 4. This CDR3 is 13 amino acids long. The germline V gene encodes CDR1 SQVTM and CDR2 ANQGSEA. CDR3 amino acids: CSVDKGTGYEQYF. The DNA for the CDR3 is TGCAGCGTTGATAAGGGGACAGGCTACGAGCAGTACTTC.

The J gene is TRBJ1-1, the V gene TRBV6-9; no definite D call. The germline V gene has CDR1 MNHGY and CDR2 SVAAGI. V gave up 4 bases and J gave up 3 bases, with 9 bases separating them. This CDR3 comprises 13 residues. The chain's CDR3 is CASSCTEDTEAFF. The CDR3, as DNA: TGTGCCAGCAGTTGCACTGAAGACACTGAAGCTTTCTTT.

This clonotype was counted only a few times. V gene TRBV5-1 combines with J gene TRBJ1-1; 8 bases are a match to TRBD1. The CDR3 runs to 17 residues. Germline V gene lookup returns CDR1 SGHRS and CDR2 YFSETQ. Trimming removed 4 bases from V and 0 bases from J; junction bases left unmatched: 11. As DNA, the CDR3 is TGCGCCAGCAGCGCGGACAGGGTGGGCCGCATGAACACTGAAGCTTTCTTT. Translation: CASSADRVGRMNTEAFF.

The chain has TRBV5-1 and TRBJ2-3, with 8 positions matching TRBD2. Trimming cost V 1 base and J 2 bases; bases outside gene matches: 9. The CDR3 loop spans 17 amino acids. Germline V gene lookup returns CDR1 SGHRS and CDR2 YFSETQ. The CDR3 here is CASSLTGLAGFTDTQYF. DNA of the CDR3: TGCGCCAGCAGCTTGACTGGACTAGCCGGATTCACAGATACGCAGTATTTT.

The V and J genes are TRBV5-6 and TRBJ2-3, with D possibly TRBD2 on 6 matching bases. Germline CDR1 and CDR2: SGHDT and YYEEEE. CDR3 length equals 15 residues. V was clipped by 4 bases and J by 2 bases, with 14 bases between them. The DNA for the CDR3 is TGTGCCAGCAGCGCGGGGCTCCCGAACACAGATACGCAGTATTTT. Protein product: CASSAGLPNTDTQYF.

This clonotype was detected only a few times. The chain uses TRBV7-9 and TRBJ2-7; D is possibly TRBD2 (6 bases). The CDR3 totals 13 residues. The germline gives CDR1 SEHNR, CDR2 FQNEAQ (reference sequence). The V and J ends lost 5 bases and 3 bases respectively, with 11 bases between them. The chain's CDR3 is CASSLPGDYEQYF. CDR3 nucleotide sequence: TGTGCCAGCAGCCTTCCGGGAGACTACGAGCAGTACTTC.

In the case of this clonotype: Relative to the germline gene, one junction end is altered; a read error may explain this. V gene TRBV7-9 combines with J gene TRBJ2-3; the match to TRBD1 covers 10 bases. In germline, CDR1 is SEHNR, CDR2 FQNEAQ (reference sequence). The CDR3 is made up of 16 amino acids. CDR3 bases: TGTGCCGCCGAGTCGGGACAGGGGAAGGGCACAGGTACGCAGTATTTT. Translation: CAAESGQGKGTGTQYF.

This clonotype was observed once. The CDR3 region has the DNA TGTGCCAGCAGTTTTCGGGGGGGTCTCCGTGAGGGCACGCAGTATTTT. Amino acid sequence: CASSFRGGLREGTQYF. The gene calls are TRBV12-3 or TRBV12-4 and TRBJ2-3, with 8 bases matching TRBD2. Losses at the gene ends were 3 bases for V and 9 bases for J; bases not matched to a gene: 14. This CDR3 is 16 amino acids long.

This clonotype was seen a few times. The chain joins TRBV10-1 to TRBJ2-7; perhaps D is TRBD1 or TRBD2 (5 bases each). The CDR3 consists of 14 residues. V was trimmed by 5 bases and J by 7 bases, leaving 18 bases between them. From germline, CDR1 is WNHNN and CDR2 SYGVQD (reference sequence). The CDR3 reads CASSSPGPWKEQYF. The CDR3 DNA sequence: TGCGCCAGCAGTTCCCCGGGGCCCTGGAAGGAGCAGTACTTC.

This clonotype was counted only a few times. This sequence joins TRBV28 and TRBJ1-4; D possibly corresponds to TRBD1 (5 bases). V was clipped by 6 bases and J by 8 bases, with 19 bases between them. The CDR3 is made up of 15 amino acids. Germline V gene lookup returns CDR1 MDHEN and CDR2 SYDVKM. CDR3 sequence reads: CASRSVGGILEKLFF. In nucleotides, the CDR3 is TGTGCCAGCAGAAGCGTGGGGGGAATTCTGGAAAAACTGTTTTTT.

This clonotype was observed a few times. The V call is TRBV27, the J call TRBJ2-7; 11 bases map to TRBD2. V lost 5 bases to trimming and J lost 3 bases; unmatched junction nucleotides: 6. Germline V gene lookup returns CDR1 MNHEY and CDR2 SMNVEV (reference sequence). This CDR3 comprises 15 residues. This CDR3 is CASSPAGTSGYEQYF. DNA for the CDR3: TGTGCCAGCAGTCCCGCCGGGACTAGCGGCTACGAGCAGTACTTC.

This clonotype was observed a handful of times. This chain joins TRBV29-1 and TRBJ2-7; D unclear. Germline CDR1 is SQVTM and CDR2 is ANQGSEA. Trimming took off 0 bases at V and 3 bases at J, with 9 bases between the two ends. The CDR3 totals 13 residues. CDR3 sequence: CSVEEFGSYEQYF. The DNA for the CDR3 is TGCAGCGTTGAAGAGTTCGGCAGCTACGAGCAGTACTTC.

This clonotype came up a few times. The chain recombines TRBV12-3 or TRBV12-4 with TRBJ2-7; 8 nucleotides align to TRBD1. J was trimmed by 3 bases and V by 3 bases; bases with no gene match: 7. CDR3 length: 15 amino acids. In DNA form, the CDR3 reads TGTGCCAGCAGTTTCGGGGCAGGGGGCTTCTACGAGCAGTACTTC. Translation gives CASSFGAGGFYEQYF.

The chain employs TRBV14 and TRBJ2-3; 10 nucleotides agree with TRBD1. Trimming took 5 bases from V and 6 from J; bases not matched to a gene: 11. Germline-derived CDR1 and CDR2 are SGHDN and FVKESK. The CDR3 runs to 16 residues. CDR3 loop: CASSATGTGAWDTQYF. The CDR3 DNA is TGTGCCAGCAGCGCGACCGGGACAGGGGCTTGGGATACGCAGTATTTT.

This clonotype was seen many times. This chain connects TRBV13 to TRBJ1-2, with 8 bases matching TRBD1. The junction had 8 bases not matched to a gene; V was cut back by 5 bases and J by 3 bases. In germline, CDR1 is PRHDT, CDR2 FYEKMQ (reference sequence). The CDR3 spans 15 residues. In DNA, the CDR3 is TGTGCCAGCAGCCTTCGACAGGGGCTAGACTATGGCTACACCTTC. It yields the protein CASSLRQGLDYGYTF.

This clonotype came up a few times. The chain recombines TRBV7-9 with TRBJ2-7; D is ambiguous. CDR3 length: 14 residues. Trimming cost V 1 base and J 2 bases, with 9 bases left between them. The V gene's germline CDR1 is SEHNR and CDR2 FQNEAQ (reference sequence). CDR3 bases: TGTGCCAGCAGCTTAGGTAGCAGCCCCTACGAGCAGTACTTC. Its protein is CASSLGSSPYEQYF. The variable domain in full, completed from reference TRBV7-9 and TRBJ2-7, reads DTGVSQNPRHKITKRGQNVTFRCDPISEHNRLYWYRQTLGQGPEFLTYFQNEAQLEKSRLLSDRFSAERPKGSFSTLEIQRTEQGDSAMYLCASSLGSSPYEQYFGPGTRLTVT.

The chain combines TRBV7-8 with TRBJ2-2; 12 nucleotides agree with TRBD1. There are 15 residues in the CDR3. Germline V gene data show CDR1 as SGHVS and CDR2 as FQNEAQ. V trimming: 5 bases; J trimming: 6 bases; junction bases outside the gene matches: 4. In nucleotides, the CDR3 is TGTGCCAGCAGCCACCGGGACAGGGGGCCCGGGGAGCTGTTTTTT. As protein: CASSHRDRGPGELFF.

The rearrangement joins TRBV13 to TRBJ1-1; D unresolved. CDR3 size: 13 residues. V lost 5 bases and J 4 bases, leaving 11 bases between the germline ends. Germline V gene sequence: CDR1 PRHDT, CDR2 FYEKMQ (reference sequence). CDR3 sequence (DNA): TGTGCCAGCAGCCATATGGAGGGCACTGAAGCTTTCTTT. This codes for CASSHMEGTEAFF.

For the CDR3, the DNA is TGTGCCAGCAGGCCCGGGGGGAGGGGGCCTCCTAATGAAAAACTGTTTTTT. Translation: CASRPGGRGPPNEKLFF. This chain connects TRBV12-3 or TRBV12-4 to TRBJ1-4, with TRBD1 matching over 7 bases. The CDR3 loop spans 17 amino acids. Trimming cost V 6 bases and J 3 bases; bases outside gene matches: 13.

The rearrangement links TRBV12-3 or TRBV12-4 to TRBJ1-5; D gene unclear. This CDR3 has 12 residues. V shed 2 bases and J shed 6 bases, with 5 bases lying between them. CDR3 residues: CASSLTRQPQHF. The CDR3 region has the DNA TGTGCCAGCAGTTTAACTCGTCAGCCCCAGCATTTT.

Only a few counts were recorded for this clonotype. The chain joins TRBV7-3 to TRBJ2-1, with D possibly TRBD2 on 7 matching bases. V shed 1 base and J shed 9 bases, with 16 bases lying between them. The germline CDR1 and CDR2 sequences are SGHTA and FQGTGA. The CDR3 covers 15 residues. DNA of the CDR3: TGTGCCAGCAGCTTAATGGGGGGGCCATTGGCTGAGCAGTTCTTC. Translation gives CASSLMGGPLAEQFF. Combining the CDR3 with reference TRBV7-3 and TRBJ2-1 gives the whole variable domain GAGVSQTPSNKVTEKGKYVELRCDPISGHTALYWYRQSLGQGPEFLIYFQGTGAADDSGLPNDRFFAVRPEGSVSTLKIQRTERGDSAVYLCASSLMGGPLAEQFFGPGTRLTVL.

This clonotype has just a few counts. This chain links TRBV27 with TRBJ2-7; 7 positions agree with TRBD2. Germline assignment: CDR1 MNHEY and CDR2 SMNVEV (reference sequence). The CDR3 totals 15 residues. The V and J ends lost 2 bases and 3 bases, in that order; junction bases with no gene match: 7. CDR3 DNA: TGTGCCAGCAGTTTAGGGGGGGGTGAATTCTACGAGCAGTACTTC. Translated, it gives CASSLGGGEFYEQYF.

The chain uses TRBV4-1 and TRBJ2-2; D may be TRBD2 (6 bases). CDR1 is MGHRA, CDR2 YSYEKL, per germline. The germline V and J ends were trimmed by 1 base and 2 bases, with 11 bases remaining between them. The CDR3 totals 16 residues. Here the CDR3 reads CASSQGSGLNTGELFF. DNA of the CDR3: TGCGCCAGCAGCCAAGGGTCCGGACTAAACACCGGGGAGCTGTTTTTT.

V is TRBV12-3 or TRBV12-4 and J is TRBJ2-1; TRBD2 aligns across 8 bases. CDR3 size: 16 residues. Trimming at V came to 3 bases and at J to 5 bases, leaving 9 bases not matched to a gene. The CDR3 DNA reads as TGTGCCAGCAGTTTTTTTGGGCTAGCGGGTGACAATGAGCAGTTCTTC. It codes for CASSFFGLAGDNEQFF.

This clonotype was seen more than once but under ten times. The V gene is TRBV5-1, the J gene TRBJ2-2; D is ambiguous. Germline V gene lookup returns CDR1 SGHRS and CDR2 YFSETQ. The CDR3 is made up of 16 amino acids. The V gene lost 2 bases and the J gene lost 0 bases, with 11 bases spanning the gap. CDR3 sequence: CASSFFPEPNTGELFF. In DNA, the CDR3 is TGCGCCAGCAGCTTCTTCCCGGAACCGAACACCGGGGAGCTGTTTTTT.

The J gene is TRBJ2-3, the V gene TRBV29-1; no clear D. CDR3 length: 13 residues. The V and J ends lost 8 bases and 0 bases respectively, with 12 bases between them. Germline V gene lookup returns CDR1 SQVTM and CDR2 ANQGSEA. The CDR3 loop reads CSSWVGSTDTQYF. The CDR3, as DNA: TGCAGCTCTTGGGTAGGGAGCACAGATACGCAGTATTTT.